This T cell receptor beta chain was documented in a study of cytomegalovirus exposure and HLA in healthy donors. Study-level background: The roughly 120 validation repertoires, a later analysis reported, used the same platform as the roughly 710 first-cohort repertoires.

Unmatched junction bases numbered 12, after V lost 7 bases and J lost 6 bases. CDR1 is SGHRS and CDR2 is YFSETQ in the germline V gene. This CDR3 has 16 amino acids. Study-wide results and limits: Among TCR sequences, most were rare, though some public TCRs appeared in many donors. That first-cohort TCR clusters tended to co-occur in the 90 to 150 validation repertoires was found in a later analysis.

Notes on this clone: The antigen is undetermined.

Libraries were prepared by immunoSEQ multiplex PCR; TCRdb keeps only in-frame clonotypes and omits some of them. The repertoire holds about 160,000 clones, around 90% seen once, with 3% to 3.5% in the top ten. This receptor was taken from a woman younger than 30 in good health and CMV-seropositive. The chain joins TRBV5-1 to TRBJ2-1; the match to TRBD2 covers 11 bases. Sequenced: PBMCs. The CDR3 is CASFSLAGGPSNEQFF. In nucleotides, the CDR3 is TGCGCCAGCTTTTCCCTAGCGGGAGGACCTTCCAATGAGCAGTTCTTC.